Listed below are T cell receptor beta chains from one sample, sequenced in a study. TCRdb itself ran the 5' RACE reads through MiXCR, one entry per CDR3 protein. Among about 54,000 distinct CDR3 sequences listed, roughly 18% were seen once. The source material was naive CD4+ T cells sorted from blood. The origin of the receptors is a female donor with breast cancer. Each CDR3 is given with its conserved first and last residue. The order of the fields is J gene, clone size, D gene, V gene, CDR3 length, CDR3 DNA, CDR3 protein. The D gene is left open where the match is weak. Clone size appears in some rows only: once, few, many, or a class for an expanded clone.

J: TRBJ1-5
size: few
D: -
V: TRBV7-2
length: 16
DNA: TGTGCCAGCAGCTTAGCGGTGGGGCTTGGAAATCAGCCCCAGCATTTT
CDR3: CASSLAVGLGNQPQHF

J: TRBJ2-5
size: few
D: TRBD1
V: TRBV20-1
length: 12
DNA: TGCAGTGCTGACAGGGACCAAGAGACCCAGTACTTC
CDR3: CSADRDQETQYF

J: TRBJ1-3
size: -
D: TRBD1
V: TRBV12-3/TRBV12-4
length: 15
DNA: TGTGCCAGCAGTTTAGAAGTAGGGGGCCGAAACACCATATATTTT
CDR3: CASSLEVGGRNTIYF

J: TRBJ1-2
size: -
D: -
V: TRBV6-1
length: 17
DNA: TGTGCCGGCAGCCCCGAGGGGCCGGGGGGTACGACGTCCGCCTACACCTTC
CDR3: CAGSPEGPGGTTSAYTF

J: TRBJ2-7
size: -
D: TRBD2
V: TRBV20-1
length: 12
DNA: TGCAGTGCCTCTAGCGGTACCTACGAGCAGTACTTC
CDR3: CSASSGTYEQYF

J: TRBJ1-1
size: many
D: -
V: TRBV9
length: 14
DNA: TGTGCCAGCAGCCCAAATAGGAGGGGGACTGAAGCTTTCTTT
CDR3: CASSPNRRGTEAFF

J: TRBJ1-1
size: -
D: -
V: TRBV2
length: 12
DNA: TGTGCCAGCAGTGGGGACGGCTCTGAAGCTTTCTTT
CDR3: CASSGDGSEAFF

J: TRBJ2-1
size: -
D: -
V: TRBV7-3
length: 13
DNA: TGTGCCAGCAGCGATGGGCCCCTAAGGGAGCAGTTCTTC
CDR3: CASSDGPLREQFF

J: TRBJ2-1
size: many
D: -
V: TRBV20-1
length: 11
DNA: TGCAGTGCGGAAAAGAACAATGAGCAGTTCTTC
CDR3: CSAEKNNEQFF

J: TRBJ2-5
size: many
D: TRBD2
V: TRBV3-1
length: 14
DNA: TGTGCCAGCAGGCGTGGTAGCGGGAGCGAGACCCAGTACTTC
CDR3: CASRRGSGSETQYF

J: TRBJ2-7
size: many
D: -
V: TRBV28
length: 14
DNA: TGTGCCAGCAGTTCAGCCGGGCAGCTTTACGAGCAGTACTTC
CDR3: CASSSAGQLYEQYF

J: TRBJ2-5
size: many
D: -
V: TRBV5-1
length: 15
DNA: TGCGCCAGCAGCTTGGCGGGATTCGACCAAGAGACCCAGTACTTC
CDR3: CASSLAGFDQETQYF

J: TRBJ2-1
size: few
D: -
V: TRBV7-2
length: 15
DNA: TGTGCCAGCAGCTTAAGGCAGGGTTCTTACAATGAGCAGTTCTTC
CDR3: CASSLRQGSYNEQFF

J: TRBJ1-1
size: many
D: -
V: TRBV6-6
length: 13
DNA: TGTGCCAGCAGTCGGGGACCGAACACTGAAGCTTTCTTT
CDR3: CASSRGPNTEAFF

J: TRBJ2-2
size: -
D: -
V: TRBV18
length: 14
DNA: TGTGCCAGCTCACCACCTTCCATCACCGGGGAGCTGTTTTTT
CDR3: CASSPPSITGELFF

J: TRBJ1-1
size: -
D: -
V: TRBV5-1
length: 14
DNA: TGCGCCAGCAGCTTGGGGAGAGGATCCACTGAAGCTTTCTTT
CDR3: CASSLGRGSTEAFF

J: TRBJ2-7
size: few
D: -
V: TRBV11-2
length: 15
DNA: TGTGCCAGCAGCGTGACGTCTCCAGGGGGGGGCGAGCAGTACTTC
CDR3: CASSVTSPGGGEQYF

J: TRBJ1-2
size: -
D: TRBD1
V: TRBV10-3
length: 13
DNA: TGTGCCATCAGTGCGGACAGGGCCCATGGCTACACCTTC
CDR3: CAISADRAHGYTF

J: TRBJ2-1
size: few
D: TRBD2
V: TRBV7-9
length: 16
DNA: TGTGCCAGCAGCTTAGCTTTAAGCGGGACCTACAATGAGCAGTTCTTC
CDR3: CASSLALSGTYNEQFF

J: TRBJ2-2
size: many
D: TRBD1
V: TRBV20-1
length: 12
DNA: TGCAGTGCTCAGGACAGGTCCGGGGAGCTGTTTTTT
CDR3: CSAQDRSGELFF

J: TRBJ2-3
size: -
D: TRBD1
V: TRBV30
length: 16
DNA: TGTGCCTGGAGTGTAGGGACAGGGGCGTCGGCAGATACGCAGTATTTT
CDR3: CAWSVGTGASADTQYF

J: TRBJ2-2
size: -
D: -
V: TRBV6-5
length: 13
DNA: TGTGCCAGCAACGACCTGAACACCGGGGAGCTGTTTTTT
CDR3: CASNDLNTGELFF

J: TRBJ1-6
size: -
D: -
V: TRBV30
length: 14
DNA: TGTGCCTGGGCTAAATCAATAAATGATTCACCCCTCCACTTT
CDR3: CAWAKSINDSPLHF

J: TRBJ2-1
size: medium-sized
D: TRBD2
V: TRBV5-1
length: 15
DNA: TGCGCCAGCAGCTTGGGCGGGAGCTCCTACAATGAGCAGTTCTTC
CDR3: CASSLGGSSYNEQFF

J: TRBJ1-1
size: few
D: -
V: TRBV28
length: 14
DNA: TGTGCCAGCAGTTTTAGAACAGGGTTCACTGAAGCTTTCTTT
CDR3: CASSFRTGFTEAFF

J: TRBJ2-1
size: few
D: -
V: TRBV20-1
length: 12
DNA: TGCAGTGCCACCCTATCCGGGACGATCAAGTTCTTC
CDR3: CSATLSGTIKFF